Following are 23 T cell receptor beta chains from one sample sequenced in a study of blood T cell repertoires in COVID-19. Assay used: immunoSEQ multiplex PCR; TCRdb lists only in-frame clones, some missing. The table lists over 100,000 clones, roughly 88% of them singletons. The sample comprised peripheral blood. These TCRs come from a woman in her sixties or seventies with acute or convalescent COVID-19.

This clone was recorded a few times. V and J are TRBV3-1 (or the pseudogene TRBV3-2) and TRBJ2-5; the match to TRBD2 covers 8 bases. Germline V gene sequence: CDR1 LGHDT, CDR2 YNNKEL (reference sequence). This CDR3 is built from 13 residues. V shed 8 bases, J shed 3 bases, and the junction held 5 bases outside the gene matches. CDR3 region: CASSGTREETQYF. CDR3 DNA sequence: TGTGCCAGCTCCGGGACTAGGGAAGAGACCCAGTACTTC.

This clone was detected only a few times. This chain joins TRBV5-1 and TRBJ2-2; 10 nucleotides match TRBD1. The CDR3 length is 15 residues. Trimming took 3 bases from V and 6 from J; bases not matched to a gene: 5. The germline gives CDR1 SGHRS, CDR2 YFSETQ. DNA of the CDR3: TGCGCCAGCAGCTGGGGGACAGGGGTTCCCGGGGAGCTGTTTTTT. It specifies CASSWGTGVPGELFF. The variable domain in full, completed from reference TRBV5-1 and TRBJ2-2, reads KAGVTQTPRYLIKTRGQQVTLSCSPISGHRSVSWYQQTPGQGLQFLFEYFSETQRNKGNFPGRFSGRQFSNSRSEMNVSTLELGDSALYLCASSWGTGVPGELFFGEGSRLTVL.

V is TRBV25-1 and J is TRBJ2-5; 11 nucleotides line up with TRBD2. Germline V gene data show CDR1 as MGHDK and CDR2 as SYGVNS. Trimming removed 6 bases from V and 4 bases from J; junction bases left unmatched: 7. CDR3 length equals 15 residues. CDR3 nucleotides: TGTGCCAGCAGCATTCGTCTAGCGGGAGGAGAGACCCAGTACTTC. Protein sequence: CASSIRLAGGETQYF.

The chain carries TRBV11-2 and TRBJ2-7, with a tentative D call TRBD1 (6 bases). The CDR3 consists of 13 residues. Germline V gives CDR1 SGHAT, CDR2 FQNNGV. V lost 2 bases to trimming and J lost 5 bases, with 10 bases between them. DNA for the CDR3: TGTGCCAGCAGCTTAATTAGGGGGAACGAGCAGTACTTC. Protein: CASSLIRGNEQYF.

The gene calls are TRBV5-8 and TRBJ1-5, with 8 bases fitting TRBD1. The length of the CDR3 is 15 residues. With V trimmed by 4 bases and J by 5 bases, 8 bases remained unmatched. Germline loops: CDR1 SGHTS, CDR2 YDEGEE. CDR3 coding DNA: TGTGCCAGCAGCACCCCGACAGGGGTAGATCAGCCCCAGCATTTT. Residues: CASSTPTGVDQPQHF.

V gene TRBV14 combines with J gene TRBJ2-3; maybe TRBD2 (5 bases). CDR3 length equals 13 residues. From germline, CDR1 is SGHDN and CDR2 FVKESK. V lost 1 base to trimming and J lost 5 bases, with 7 bases between them. CDR3 sequence (DNA): TGTGCCAGCAGCCAAGGGAGGATAGATACGCAGTATTTT. Amino acids: CASSQGRIDTQYF. Combining the CDR3 with reference TRBV14 and TRBJ2-3 gives the whole variable domain EAGVTQFPSHSVIEKGQTVTLRCDPISGHDNLYWYRRVMGKEIKFLLHFVKESKQDESGMPNNRFLAERTGGTYSTLKVQPAELEDSGVYFCASSQGRIDTQYFGPGTRLTVL.

The rearrangement joins TRBV10-3 to TRBJ2-1; 8 bases are a match to TRBD1. Germline trimming cut 2 bases from V and 5 bases from J; bases unmatched to any gene: 5. Germline V CDR1 and CDR2: ENHRY, SYGVKD. This CDR3 has 15 residues. CDR3 amino acids: CAISEPGRGHNEQFF. In nucleotides, the CDR3 is TGTGCCATCAGTGAGCCAGGCAGGGGGCACAATGAGCAGTTCTTC.

This chain links TRBV5-1 with TRBJ2-6; D call uncertain. This CDR3 has 15 residues. Trimming stripped 1 base from V and 2 bases from J, with 7 bases between. CDR1 is SGHRS, CDR2 YFSETQ, per germline. CDR3 sequence: CASSLKSPGANVLTF. The CDR3 region has the DNA TGCGCCAGCAGCTTGAAATCTCCTGGGGCCAACGTCCTGACTTTC. Full variable domain (rest looked up from reference TRBV5-1 and TRBJ2-6): KAGVTQTPRYLIKTRGQQVTLSCSPISGHRSVSWYQQTPGQGLQFLFEYFSETQRNKGNFPGRFSGRQFSNSRSEMNVSTLELGDSALYLCASSLKSPGANVLTFGAGSRLTVL.

The genes are TRBV6-5 and TRBJ1-1; 8 positions agree with TRBD1. Germline V gives CDR1 MNHEY, CDR2 SVGAGI. CDR3 length: 14 residues. Trimming removed 8 bases from V and 0 bases from J; junction bases left unmatched: 5. The CDR3 coding sequence is TGTGCCAGCGGTACAGGGGGAATGAACACTGAAGCTTTCTTT. Protein product: CASGTGGMNTEAFF.

Written as DNA, the CDR3 is TGCAGCGTCCAGAAGGGGGCAGATGAGCAGTTCTTC. Protein product: CSVQKGADEQFF. The V and J genes are TRBV29-1 and TRBJ2-1; 7 nucleotides align to TRBD1. Per germline, CDR1 SQVTM and CDR2 ANQGSEA. This CDR3 region has 12 residues. V was clipped by 6 bases and J by 8 bases; unmatched bases: 7.

The V gene is TRBV19, the J gene TRBJ2-5; a weak D match, TRBD1 (6 bases). Trimming removed 5 bases from V and 1 base from J, with 8 bases in between. The V gene's germline CDR1 is LNHDA and CDR2 SQIVND (reference sequence). This CDR3 is built from 13 residues. The CDR3 region is CASSRDTQETQYF. For the CDR3, the DNA is TGTGCCAGTAGTCGGGACACCCAAGAGACCCAGTACTTC. Combining the CDR3 with reference TRBV19 and TRBJ2-5 gives the whole variable domain DGGITQSPKYLFRKEGQNVTLSCEQNLNHDAMYWYRQDPGQGLRLIYYSQIVNDFQKGDIAEGYSVSREKKESFPLTVTSAQKNPTAFYLCASSRDTQETQYFGPGTRLLVL.

This clone was picked up one time. V is TRBV5-1 and J is TRBJ2-2; 11 bases line up with TRBD2. The CDR3 totals 14 residues. Germline V gives CDR1 SGHRS, CDR2 YFSETQ. The J segment lost 5 bases and the V segment lost 6 bases, leaving 3 bases of the junction unmatched. CDR3 nucleotide sequence: TGCGCCAGCAAGACTAGCGGGGCTACCGGGGAGCTGTTTTTT. It yields the protein CASKTSGATGELFF.

The chain employs TRBV3-1 (or the pseudogene TRBV3-2) and TRBJ2-7; D remains ambiguous. Germline CDR1 reads LGHDT; CDR2 reads YNNKEL (reference sequence). The CDR3 loop spans 15 amino acids. Trimming took off 4 bases at V and 4 bases at J, with 17 bases between the two ends. The CDR3 loop reads CASSRSLVGWYEQYF. DNA of the CDR3: TGTGCCAGCAGCCGATCACTGGTCGGTTGGTACGAGCAGTACTTC.

V usage is TRBV3-1 (or the pseudogene TRBV3-2) and J usage is TRBJ2-4, with TRBD1 identical over 7 bases. The germline gives CDR1 LGHDT, CDR2 YNNKEL (reference sequence). This CDR3 is 15 amino acids long. Unmatched junction bases numbered 6, after V lost 2 bases and J lost 5 bases. Here the CDR3 reads CASSQLGQDQNIQYF. In nucleotides, the CDR3 is TGTGCCAGCAGCCAATTAGGACAGGACCAAAACATTCAGTACTTC.

The chain uses TRBV5-6 and TRBJ1-2; 7 positions agree with TRBD1. The V gene's germline CDR1 is SGHDT and CDR2 YYEEEE. The CDR3 has 13 amino acids. With V trimmed by 4 bases and J by 5 bases, 5 bases remained unmatched. The CDR3 sequence is CASSRDRGYGYTF. CDR3 DNA: TGTGCCAGCAGCAGGGACAGAGGATATGGCTACACCTTC.

The chain carries TRBV9 and TRBJ1-1; D gene ambiguous. CDR3 length equals 15 residues. With 4 bases removed from V and 1 base from J, the gap between germline ends came to 14 bases. Germline V gene sequence: CDR1 SGDLS, CDR2 YYNGEE. CDR3 nucleotide sequence: TGTGCCAGCAGCCCTAGCCTGGACCCGAACACTGAAGCTTTCTTT. Residues: CASSPSLDPNTEAFF.

The gene calls are TRBV9 and TRBJ2-2; D possibly corresponds to TRBD2 (6 bases). The CDR3 covers 16 residues. CDR1 and CDR2 from the germline V gene are SGDLS and YYNGEE. V lost 0 bases to trimming and J lost 1 base, with 10 bases between them. The CDR3 region has the DNA TGTGCCAGCAGCGTAGAGGTAGCGGTGAACACCGGGGAGCTGTTTTTT. Amino acid sequence: CASSVEVAVNTGELFF.

This chain links TRBV7-8 with TRBJ2-5; 7 bases fit TRBD2. Trimming cost V 4 bases and J 10 bases; bases outside gene matches: 15. Germline values: CDR1 SGHVS, CDR2 FQNEAQ. The CDR3 totals 15 residues. The CDR3 DNA reads as TGTGCCAGCAGCTCGTCGAGCGGGGTTGGAGGGGTCCAGTACTTC. Amino acids: CASSSSSGVGGVQYF.

CDR3 sequence reads: CASSIALDREQPQHF. The DNA for the CDR3 is TGTGCCAGTAGTATAGCCCTGGACAGGGAACAGCCCCAGCATTTT. The chain is built from TRBV19 and TRBJ1-5, with 8 positions matching TRBD1. The ends lost 1 base at V and 7 bases at J; junction bases unmatched: 6. From germline, CDR1 is LNHDA and CDR2 SQIVND (reference sequence). CDR3 length: 15 residues.

CDR3 nucleotide sequence: TGTGCCAGTAGTAGATCAGGGCTCTCCTACGAGCAGTACTTC. Amino acids: CASSRSGLSYEQYF. This chain links TRBV19 with TRBJ2-7, with D maybe TRBD1 (5 bases). CDR1 is LNHDA and CDR2 is SQIVND in the germline V gene (reference sequence). V was cut by 4 bases and J by 0 bases, with 10 bases left in between. The CDR3 is 14 amino acids.

The gene calls are TRBV3-1 (or the pseudogene TRBV3-2) and TRBJ1-2; a possible D gene is TRBD1 (5 bases). Looked up from germline, CDR1 is LGHDT and CDR2 is YNNKEL (reference sequence). This CDR3 contains 17 residues. V lost 2 bases, J lost 2 bases, and 18 bases lay in between. CDR3 DNA: TGTGCCAGCAGCCAATCTATGGATGGGGCAGGGAACTATGGCTACACCTTC. Translating gives CASSQSMDGAGNYGYTF.

The rearrangement uses TRBV6-5 and TRBJ1-2, with D maybe TRBD1 (5 bases). Germline V lookup: CDR1 MNHEY, CDR2 SVGAGI. The V end was cut by 10 bases, the J end by 2 bases, with 11 bases between. CDR3 length equals 12 residues. CDR3 residues: CATNPGNYGYTF. Written as DNA, the CDR3 is TGTGCCACTAATCCAGGGAACTATGGCTACACCTTC.

The chain couples TRBV5-1 to TRBJ1-6, with no clear D. In germline, CDR1 is SGHRS, CDR2 YFSETQ. The V end was cut by 0 bases, the J end by 3 bases, with 4 bases between. CDR3 size: 14 residues. CDR3 region: CASSLDGYNSPLHF. CDR3 nucleotide sequence: TGCGCCAGCAGCTTGGACGGCTATAATTCACCCCTCCACTTT.